A selection of T cell receptor beta chains follows, all from one sample in a study of blood T cell repertoires in COVID-19. TCRdb keeps only in-frame clones here, not all; method: immunoSEQ multiplex PCR. The sample holds 70,000 to 90,000 clones, roughly 83% seen once. Sequencing input: peripheral blood. The receptor set was obtained from a man aged 45-60 years with active COVID-19. Both conserved end residues are part of each CDR3. A D gene is named only where the DNA matches it firmly. Rows give clone size only sometimes, using once, few, many, or a class for an expanded clone.

cdr3_nt: TGTGCCAGCAAGCAGGGTTGGGAGAACACTGAAGCTTTCTTT
cdr3_aa: CASKQGWENTEAFF
v_call: TRBV6-5
d_call: .
j_call: TRBJ1-1
clone_size: .

cdr3_nt: TGTGCCAGCAGCTTAAGGGGGACCATCGGACCCGAGCAGTTCTTC
cdr3_aa: CASSLRGTIGPEQFF
v_call: TRBV7-2
d_call: .
j_call: TRBJ2-1
clone_size: few

cdr3_nt: TGTGCCAGCGGCCTAGCGAGCCACAATGAGCAGTTCTTC
cdr3_aa: CASGLASHNEQFF
v_call: TRBV7-3
d_call: .
j_call: TRBJ2-1
clone_size: .

cdr3_nt: TGTGCCAGCAGTGAATTGAACCCGACAGGGGAGACCGGGGAGCTGTTTTTT
cdr3_aa: CASSELNPTGETGELFF
v_call: TRBV6-1
d_call: TRBD1
j_call: TRBJ2-2
clone_size: .

cdr3_nt: TGTGCCAGCAGTTACAAACGGGGGAACACTGAAGCTTTCTTT
cdr3_aa: CASSYKRGNTEAFF
v_call: TRBV6-5
d_call: .
j_call: TRBJ1-1
clone_size: .

cdr3_nt: TGTGCCAGCAGCGTGCCGGGCACAGATACGCAGTATTTT
cdr3_aa: CASSVPGTDTQYF
v_call: TRBV9
d_call: .
j_call: TRBJ2-3
clone_size: .

cdr3_nt: TGTGCCAGCAGCTTAAGCAGGCTAAGGACCGGGGAGCTGTTTTTT
cdr3_aa: CASSLSRLRTGELFF
v_call: TRBV7-3
d_call: .
j_call: TRBJ2-2
clone_size: .

cdr3_nt: TGTGCCAGCATAGACAGGGGAGCGTTCACAGATACGCAGTATTTT
cdr3_aa: CASIDRGAFTDTQYF
v_call: TRBV6-5
d_call: TRBD1
j_call: TRBJ2-3
clone_size: .

cdr3_nt: TGCAGCGTTTCACCGGCAACTAATGAAAAACTGTTTTTT
cdr3_aa: CSVSPATNEKLFF
v_call: TRBV29-1
d_call: .
j_call: TRBJ1-4
clone_size: .

cdr3_nt: TGTGCCAGCAGCTTGGGGGGAGCCGCCGGAAACACCATATATTTT
cdr3_aa: CASSLGGAAGNTIYF
v_call: TRBV5-4
d_call: .
j_call: TRBJ1-3
clone_size: .

cdr3_nt: TGTGCCAGCAGTGGTAACAGGGGTGGGGGGGAGCTGTTTTTT
cdr3_aa: CASSGNRGGGELFF
v_call: TRBV27
d_call: TRBD1
j_call: TRBJ2-2
clone_size: .

cdr3_nt: TGTGCCAGCAGTTACACCTTCAGGGAAGGGCAGTATTTT
cdr3_aa: CASSYTFREGQYF
v_call: TRBV6-5
d_call: .
j_call: TRBJ2-3
clone_size: .

cdr3_nt: TGTGCCACGGCCAGACAAGGCGAGCAGTACTTC
cdr3_aa: CATARQGEQYF
v_call: TRBV28
d_call: .
j_call: TRBJ2-7
clone_size: .

cdr3_nt: TGTGCCTGGAGTGTACGACAATCCTACGAGCAGTACTTC
cdr3_aa: CAWSVRQSYEQYF
v_call: TRBV30
d_call: .
j_call: TRBJ2-7
clone_size: few

cdr3_nt: TGTGCCAGCAGCTTTGGAGGGGCGGCACCCCTCCACTTT
cdr3_aa: CASSFGGAAPLHF
v_call: TRBV11-2
d_call: .
j_call: TRBJ1-6
clone_size: .

cdr3_nt: TGTGCCAGCAGATCTTCAGGTGGACAGTTTTATAATTCACCCCTCCACTTT
cdr3_aa: CASRSSGGQFYNSPLHF
v_call: TRBV28
d_call: .
j_call: TRBJ1-6
clone_size: few

cdr3_nt: TGTGCCAGCAGCGAGTCAGAGGACAGTTCCTCCTACGAGCAGTACTTC
cdr3_aa: CASSESEDSSSYEQYF
v_call: TRBV9
d_call: .
j_call: TRBJ2-7
clone_size: .

cdr3_nt: TGTGCCAGCTCATCCTCCGCGGGGGGCCGCACAGATACGCAGTATTTT
cdr3_aa: CASSSSAGGRTDTQYF
v_call: TRBV18
d_call: TRBD2
j_call: TRBJ2-3
clone_size: .

cdr3_nt: TGTGCCAGCAGCTTAGGGCAAACAGGGAATCAGCCCCAGCATTTT
cdr3_aa: CASSLGQTGNQPQHF
v_call: TRBV7-2
d_call: .
j_call: TRBJ1-5
clone_size: .

cdr3_nt: TGTGCCAGCAGTTCAGGGGTGAACACTGAAGCTTTCTTT
cdr3_aa: CASSSGVNTEAFF
v_call: TRBV6-4
d_call: .
j_call: TRBJ1-1
clone_size: once

cdr3_nt: TGTGCCAGCAGTTACGCGGAGGGAAACACCATATATTTT
cdr3_aa: CASSYAEGNTIYF
v_call: TRBV6-5
d_call: .
j_call: TRBJ1-3
clone_size: .

cdr3_nt: TGCGCCAGCAGCCAGAGAGGGGACAGGACCAATGAAAAACTGTTTTTT
cdr3_aa: CASSQRGDRTNEKLFF
v_call: TRBV5-1
d_call: TRBD1
j_call: TRBJ1-4
clone_size: .

cdr3_nt: TGTGCCAGCAGCTCCCTTAGGGGAGGTCGCGAGCAGTACTTC
cdr3_aa: CASSSLRGGREQYF
v_call: TRBV5-6
d_call: .
j_call: TRBJ2-7
clone_size: .

cdr3_nt: TGTGCCAGCAGCTTGGCTGTCTCTGGAAACACCATATATTTT
cdr3_aa: CASSLAVSGNTIYF
v_call: TRBV7-2
d_call: .
j_call: TRBJ1-3
clone_size: .

cdr3_nt: TGTGCCAGCAGTTACTTCGGGGGCACTGAAGCTTTCTTT
cdr3_aa: CASSYFGGTEAFF
v_call: TRBV6-2/TRBV6-3
d_call: .
j_call: TRBJ1-1
clone_size: .

cdr3_nt: TGTGCCAGCAGCCGCCCGGGGGTCGGCTATGGCTACACCTTC
cdr3_aa: CASSRPGVGYGYTF
v_call: TRBV5-5
d_call: .
j_call: TRBJ1-2
clone_size: once

cdr3_nt: TGTGCCAGCAGATCCGTGACAGGGGGCCCAGATACGCAGTATTTT
cdr3_aa: CASRSVTGGPDTQYF
v_call: TRBV5-6
d_call: TRBD1
j_call: TRBJ2-3
clone_size: .

cdr3_nt: TGTGCCAGCAGTCGGGGACTTGGCTACACCTTC
cdr3_aa: CASSRGLGYTF
v_call: TRBV6-5
d_call: .
j_call: TRBJ1-2
clone_size: .

cdr3_nt: TGTGCCAGCAGTTTGAGGGGACTGTATGGCTACACCTTC
cdr3_aa: CASSLRGLYGYTF
v_call: TRBV12-3/TRBV12-4
d_call: .
j_call: TRBJ1-2
clone_size: .

cdr3_nt: TGTGCCAGCAGTTCAGGGCTTGATCAGCCCCAGCATTTT
cdr3_aa: CASSSGLDQPQHF
v_call: TRBV6-6
d_call: .
j_call: TRBJ1-5
clone_size: once

cdr3_nt: TGTGCCAGCAGCCAATCCCCGACTAGCGGGGGCCACGAGCAGTACTTC
cdr3_aa: CASSQSPTSGGHEQYF
v_call: TRBV13
d_call: TRBD2
j_call: TRBJ2-7
clone_size: .

cdr3_nt: TGTGCCAGCAGTTTTGCCCGGGACAGCTCCCTTCAAGAGACCCAGTACTTC
cdr3_aa: CASSFARDSSLQETQYF
v_call: TRBV28
d_call: TRBD1
j_call: TRBJ2-5
clone_size: .

cdr3_nt: TGTGCCAGCAGTTTAAGGGACAGTCAGAGACAGTACTTC
cdr3_aa: CASSLRDSQRQYF
v_call: TRBV27
d_call: TRBD1
j_call: TRBJ2-7
clone_size: .

cdr3_nt: TGTGCCAGCAGCCTAAGCGGGGGACAAGAGACCCAGTACTTC
cdr3_aa: CASSLSGGQETQYF
v_call: TRBV7-3
d_call: TRBD2
j_call: TRBJ2-5
clone_size: .

cdr3_nt: TGTGCCAGCAGTTCCCTTAGCGGGGGGGCAGATACGCAGTATTTT
cdr3_aa: CASSSLSGGADTQYF
v_call: TRBV27
d_call: TRBD2
j_call: TRBJ2-3
clone_size: .

cdr3_nt: TGTGCCAGCAGCCAAGACTGGGGGCGGTTGAACACTGAAGCTTTCTTT
cdr3_aa: CASSQDWGRLNTEAFF
v_call: TRBV14
d_call: .
j_call: TRBJ1-1
clone_size: .

cdr3_nt: TGTGCCAGCAGCTTGATTACAGGGACCTATGGCTACACCTTC
cdr3_aa: CASSLITGTYGYTF
v_call: TRBV5-6
d_call: .
j_call: TRBJ1-2
clone_size: .

cdr3_nt: TGTGCCAGCAGCTTAGGAATAGCAGGGCCCCGTATATCCCAGCATTTT
cdr3_aa: CASSLGIAGPRISQHF
v_call: TRBV11-1
d_call: .
j_call: TRBJ1-5
clone_size: once

cdr3_nt: TGTGCCAGCAGTTTCGGGCAGGGAGGACCCTATAATTCACCCCTCCACTTT
cdr3_aa: CASSFGQGGPYNSPLHF
v_call: TRBV28
d_call: .
j_call: TRBJ1-6
clone_size: .

cdr3_nt: TGTGCCAGCAGCTTAAGTTATGGGACTCCCCCAGGTAATGAGCAGTTCTTC
cdr3_aa: CASSLSYGTPPGNEQFF
v_call: TRBV7-9
d_call: .
j_call: TRBJ2-1
clone_size: .

cdr3_nt: TGTGCCAGCAGCCCCCGGCCGGACAGGGGTAACACTGAAGCTTTCTTT
cdr3_aa: CASSPRPDRGNTEAFF
v_call: TRBV5-5
d_call: TRBD1
j_call: TRBJ1-1
clone_size: .

cdr3_nt: TGTGCCAGCTCACCAGGACTAACAAAATCAATAGGCGAGCAGTACTTC
cdr3_aa: CASSPGLTKSIGEQYF
v_call: TRBV18
d_call: .
j_call: TRBJ2-7
clone_size: .

cdr3_nt: TGTGCCAGCAGCTTCGGGCAGGGGCGGAACACTGAAGCTTTCTTT
cdr3_aa: CASSFGQGRNTEAFF
v_call: TRBV7-2
d_call: .
j_call: TRBJ1-1
clone_size: .

cdr3_nt: TGTGCCAGTAGCGTCCAACTAGCGGGGGGGTTTTACAATGAGCAGTTCTTC
cdr3_aa: CASSVQLAGGFYNEQFF
v_call: TRBV19
d_call: TRBD2
j_call: TRBJ2-1
clone_size: .

cdr3_nt: TGTGCCAGCAGCCTCCGAGGACAGGGAAATGAAAAACTGTTTTTT
cdr3_aa: CASSLRGQGNEKLFF
v_call: TRBV6-2/TRBV6-3
d_call: TRBD1
j_call: TRBJ1-4
clone_size: once

cdr3_nt: TGTGCCAGCAGCGATTACAGGGGTGGCAATCAGCCCCAGCATTTT
cdr3_aa: CASSDYRGGNQPQHF
v_call: TRBV2
d_call: TRBD1
j_call: TRBJ1-5
clone_size: .

cdr3_nt: TGTGCCAGCAGCTCTAACCGGGACTCCATGTTTTTT
cdr3_aa: CASSSNRDSMFF
v_call: TRBV11-2
d_call: .
j_call: TRBJ1-4
clone_size: once

cdr3_nt: TGTGCCAGCAGCTTGTCCCCGGTGGCGGGCATAATCACAGATACGCAGTATTTT
cdr3_aa: CASSLSPVAGIITDTQYF
v_call: TRBV11-3
d_call: .
j_call: TRBJ2-3
clone_size: .

cdr3_nt: TGTGCCAGCAGTGAATATCGGTCGGACACTGAAGCTTTCTTT
cdr3_aa: CASSEYRSDTEAFF
v_call: TRBV25-1
d_call: .
j_call: TRBJ1-1
clone_size: .

cdr3_nt: TGTGCCAGCAGCTTATTACAGGGCGGTTCACCCCTCCACTTT
cdr3_aa: CASSLLQGGSPLHF
v_call: TRBV7-2
d_call: .
j_call: TRBJ1-6
clone_size: few

cdr3_nt: TGCGCCAGCAGCCAACCCATGTACAGGGGGCGTAGGGTCCCAGATACGCAGTATTTT
cdr3_aa: CASSQPMYRGRRVPDTQYF
v_call: TRBV4-1
d_call: TRBD1
j_call: TRBJ2-3
clone_size: .

cdr3_nt: TGTGCCAGCAGCTTGGTTGGGAGCTCCTACAATGAGCAGTTCTTC
cdr3_aa: CASSLVGSSYNEQFF
v_call: TRBV5-4
d_call: .
j_call: TRBJ2-1
clone_size: .